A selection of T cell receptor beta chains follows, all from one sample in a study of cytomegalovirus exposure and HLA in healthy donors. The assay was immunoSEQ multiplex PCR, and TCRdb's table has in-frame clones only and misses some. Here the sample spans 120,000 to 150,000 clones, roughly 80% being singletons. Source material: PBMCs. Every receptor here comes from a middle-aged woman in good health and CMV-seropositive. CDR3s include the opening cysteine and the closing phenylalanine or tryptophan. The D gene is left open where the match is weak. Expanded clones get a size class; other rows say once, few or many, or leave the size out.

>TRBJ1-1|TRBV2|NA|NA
TGTGCCAGCAAGGGGGGGCGCGAAGCTTTCTTT
CASKGGREAFF
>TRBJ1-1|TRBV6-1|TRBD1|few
TGTGCCAGCAGTGCCGGGACAGGGGTGGGCACTGAAGCTTTCTTT
CASSAGTGVGTEAFF
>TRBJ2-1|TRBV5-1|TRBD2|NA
TGCGCCAGCAGCTCCGGGACTAGCGGGTCGGATGAGCAGTTCTTC
CASSSGTSGSDEQFF
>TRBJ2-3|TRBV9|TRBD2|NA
TGTGCCAGCAGCGTAACTAGCGGGGGTCCCGGGGATACGCAGTATTTT
CASSVTSGGPGDTQYF
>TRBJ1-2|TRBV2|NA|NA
TGTGCATCACGACAGTCTAACTATGGCTACACCTTC
CASRQSNYGYTF
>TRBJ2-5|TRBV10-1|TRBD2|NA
TGCGCCAGCAGTGAGTCCACTAGCGGCCAAGAGACCCAGTACTTC
CASSESTSGQETQYF
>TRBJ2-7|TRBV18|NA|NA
TGTGCCAGCTCACCCCCAGGGTCTACCTACGAGCAGTACTTC
CASSPPGSTYEQYF
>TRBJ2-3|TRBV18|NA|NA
TGTGCCAGCTCCTCTGATACGCAGTATTTT
CASSSDTQYF
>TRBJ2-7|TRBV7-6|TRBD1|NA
TGTGCCAGCAGCCCACAGGGGCTACACGAGCAGTACTTC
CASSPQGLHEQYF
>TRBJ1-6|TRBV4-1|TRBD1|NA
TGCGCCAGCAGCCAAGGGACAGGGGGCTGGAATTCACCCCTCCACTTT
CASSQGTGGWNSPLHF
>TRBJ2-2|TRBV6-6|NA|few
TGTGCCAGCAGTTTTCCCATCGAGCTTACCGCCGGGGAGCTGTTTTTT
CASSFPIELTAGELFF
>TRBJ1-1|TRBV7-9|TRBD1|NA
TGTGCCAGCAGCTTAGGATCCGGGACAGGGCTCACTGAAGCTTTCTTT
CASSLGSGTGLTEAFF
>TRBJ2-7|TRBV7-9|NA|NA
TGTGCCAGCAGCTTAGAAGGGGGCGAGCAGTACTTC
CASSLEGGEQYF
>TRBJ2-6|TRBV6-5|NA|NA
TGTGCCAGCAGACAAATTCGAGCGGGGGCCAACGTCCTGACTTTC
CASRQIRAGANVLTF
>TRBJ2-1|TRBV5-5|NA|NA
TGTGCCAGCAGCTTGGTTGCAGGCGCGGGCAATGAGCAGTTCTTC
CASSLVAGAGNEQFF
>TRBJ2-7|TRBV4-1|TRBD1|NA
TGCGCCAGCAGCCAAGACCCGACAGGGGGCTATGACGAGCAGTACTTC
CASSQDPTGGYDEQYF
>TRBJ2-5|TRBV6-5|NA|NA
TGTGCGACCAGAGGCGGGGCCCAAGGGGAGACCCAGTACTTC
CATRGGAQGETQYF
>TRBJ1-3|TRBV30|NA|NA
TGTGCCGGAAGACTCCCTGGAAACACCATATATTTT
CAGRLPGNTIYF
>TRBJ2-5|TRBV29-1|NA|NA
TGCAGCGTTTTCGTCAGGGGGGTACAAGAGACCCAGTACTTC
CSVFVRGVQETQYF
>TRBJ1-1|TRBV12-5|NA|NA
TGTGCTAGTGGTTCACAGGTGAACACTGAAGCTTTCTTT
CASGSQVNTEAFF
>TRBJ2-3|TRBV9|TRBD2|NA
TGTGCCAGCAGCCCAACGGGAGGACTACAGATCACAGATACGCAGTATTTT
CASSPTGGLQITDTQYF
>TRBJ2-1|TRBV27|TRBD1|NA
TGTGCCAGCAGTTTAGTCGGTGGGGACAGATACAATGAGCAGTTCTTC
CASSLVGGDRYNEQFF
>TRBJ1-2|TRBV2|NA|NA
TGTGCCAGCACGGTAGTTCGGGGCTATGGCTACACCTTC
CASTVVRGYGYTF
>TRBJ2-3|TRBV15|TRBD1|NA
TGTGCCACCAGCGTACGCCCAAAACAGGGGTTGGGCACAGATACGCAGTATTTT
CATSVRPKQGLGTDTQYF
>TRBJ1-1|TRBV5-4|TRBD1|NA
TGTGCCAGCAGCTTGGCAGGGGGTTGGACTGAAGCTTTCTTT
CASSLAGGWTEAFF
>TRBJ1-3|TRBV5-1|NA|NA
TGCGCCAGCAGCTTGGTTCCAGGGGCTGGAAACACCATATATTTT
CASSLVPGAGNTIYF
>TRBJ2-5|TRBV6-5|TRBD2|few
TGTGCCAGCAGTCTCATAGCGGGGGGGCCCGAGACCCAGTACTTC
CASSLIAGGPETQYF
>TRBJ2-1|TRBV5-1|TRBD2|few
TGCGCCAGCAGGGGGCTAGCGGGGAACAATGAGCAGTTCTTC
CASRGLAGNNEQFF
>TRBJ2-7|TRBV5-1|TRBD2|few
TGCGCCAGCAGCTTGGTGGCGGGGGGGGCCGAGCAGTACTTC
CASSLVAGGAEQYF
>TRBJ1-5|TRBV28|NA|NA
TGTGCCAGCAGTTTAGAGGATAGCAATCAGCCCCAGCATTTT
CASSLEDSNQPQHF
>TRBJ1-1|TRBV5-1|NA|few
TGCGCCAGCAGCCTCCTCCAGGGTGGAAACACTGAAGCTTTCTTT
CASSLLQGGNTEAFF
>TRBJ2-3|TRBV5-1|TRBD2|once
TGCGCCAGCAGCGGACTAGCGGGGTACACAGATACACAGTATTTT
CASSGLAGYTDTQYF
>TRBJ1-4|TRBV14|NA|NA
TGTGCCAGCAGCCAAGGAGTACAGAGAACTAATGAAAAACTGTTTTTT
CASSQGVQRTNEKLFF
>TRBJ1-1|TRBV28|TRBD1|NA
TGTGCCAGCAGTTTAATACAGGGGGCTGAAGCTTTCTTT
CASSLIQGAEAFF
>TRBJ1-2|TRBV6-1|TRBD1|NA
TGTGCCAGCAGAGGACAGGGGGCGTCGAATGGCTACACCTTC
CASRGQGASNGYTF
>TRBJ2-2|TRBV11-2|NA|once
TGTGCCAGCAGACCGGGACAGAACACCGGGGAGCTGTTTTTT
CASRPGQNTGELFF
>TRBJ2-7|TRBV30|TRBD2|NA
TGTGCCTTCTCAGGGACTAGCGGAGCCACTTCCTACGAGCAGTACTTC
CAFSGTSGATSYEQYF
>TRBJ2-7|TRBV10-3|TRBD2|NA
TGTGCCATAGCGGGGGCGAGCTCCTACGAGCAGTACTTC
CAIAGASSYEQYF
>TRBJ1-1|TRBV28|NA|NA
TGTGCCAGCAGCCCCACCTCACAGCGGATGAACACTGAAGCTTTCTTT
CASSPTSQRMNTEAFF
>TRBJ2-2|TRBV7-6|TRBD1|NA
TGTGCCAGCAGCTTAGGACAGGGGGCGTTGGACACCGGGGAGCTGTTTTTT
CASSLGQGALDTGELFF
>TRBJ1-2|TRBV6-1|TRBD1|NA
TGTGCCAGCAGTGAAGGGACAGGGGCCTTCTATGGCTACACCTTC
CASSEGTGAFYGYTF
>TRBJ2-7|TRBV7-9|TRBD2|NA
TGTGCCAGCAGCGCAGATAAAGCGGGGTACTCCTACGAGCAGTACTTC
CASSADKAGYSYEQYF
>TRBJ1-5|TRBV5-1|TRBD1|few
TGCGCCAGCAGCTTGATTAAGGAGCAGGGGGCGTATAGCAATCAGCCCCAGCATTTT
CASSLIKEQGAYSNQPQHF
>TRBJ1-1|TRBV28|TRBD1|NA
TGTGCCAGCAGTTTGGACAGGGTAGATGGGAACACTGAAGCTTTCTTT
CASSLDRVDGNTEAFF
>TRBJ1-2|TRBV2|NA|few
TGTGCCAGCAGTGAAACGGACTATGGCTACACCTTC
CASSETDYGYTF
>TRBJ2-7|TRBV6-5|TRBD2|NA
TGTGCCAGCAGTTATCGGGGGGGCTCCTACGAGCAGTACTTC
CASSYRGGSYEQYF
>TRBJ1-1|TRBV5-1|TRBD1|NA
TGCGCCAGCAGCTTGGACTCGGCCGCCGGGACAGGGGTAGCTTTCTTT
CASSLDSAAGTGVAFF
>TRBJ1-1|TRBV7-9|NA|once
TGTGCCAGCAGCAGTATCTTCGGCACTGAAGCTTTCTTT
CASSSIFGTEAFF
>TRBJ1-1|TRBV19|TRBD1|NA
TGTGCCAGTAGTCAGGGGGCGGTTTTCACTGAAGCTTTCTTT
CASSQGAVFTEAFF
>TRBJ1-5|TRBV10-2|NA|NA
TGCGCCAGCAGTGTAGGGAGGGATCAGCCCCAGCATTTT
CASSVGRDQPQHF
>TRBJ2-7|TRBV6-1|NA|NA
TGTGCCAGCAGTGAAATCATACAGGACGTAGCCTACGAGCAGTACTTC
CASSEIIQDVAYEQYF
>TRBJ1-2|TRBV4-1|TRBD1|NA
TGCGCCAGCAGCCCTCGGACAGGGGGCTATGGCTACACCTTC
CASSPRTGGYGYTF
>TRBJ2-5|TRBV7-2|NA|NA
TGTGCCAGCAGCTTATTGGCAGGGGTGCAAGAGACCCAGTACTTC
CASSLLAGVQETQYF
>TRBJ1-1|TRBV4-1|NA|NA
TGCGCCAGCAGCCAAGTCCTTCGCAGGGTAAGTCGTCCTGAAGCTTTCTTT
CASSQVLRRVSRPEAFF
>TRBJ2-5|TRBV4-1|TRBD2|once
TGCGCCAGCAGCCAGTGGGGAGCTAGCGGGGGCTCCAACCCCACGCAAGAGACCCAGTACTTC
CASSQWGASGGSNPTQETQYF
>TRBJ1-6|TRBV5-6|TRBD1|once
TGTGCCAGCAACACAGGGGGACAACTTAATTCACCCCTCCACTTT
CASNTGGQLNSPLHF
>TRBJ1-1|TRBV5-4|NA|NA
TGTGCCAGCAGCGTAACCGGGACACCGATCCCCGAAGCTTTCTTT
CASSVTGTPIPEAFF
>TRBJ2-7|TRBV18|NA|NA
TGTGCCAGCTCACCACAGGGGTCGAGCTCCTACGAGCAGTACTTC
CASSPQGSSSYEQYF